This T cell receptor (beta chain) is drawn from a study of blood T cell repertoires in COVID-19. Across the whole study: Spain, Italy and the United States supplied samples that represented acute and convalescent COVID-19.

In the authors' workflow: Estimation of nucleated cell counts relied on the amplification of reference gene primers. Some clones are missing from TCRdb's copy, which holds only in-frame ones; the method was immunoSEQ multiplex PCR. The DNA gave D and trimming, while V, J and clone size come from that table. This table has around 340,000 clones, about four fifths appearing once. Trimming pared 3 bases from V and 4 bases from J, leaving 19 bases between. Germline CDR1 MNHNS, CDR2 SASEGT. The CDR3 spans 16 residues. The sample consisted of peripheral blood. This chain links TRBV6-1 with TRBJ2-7; the D gene is possibly TRBD2 (6 bases). The receptor was isolated from a man aged 25-45 years with active or convalescent COVID-19. CDR3 residues: CASSDRFGGEVYEQYF. In nucleotides, the CDR3 is TGTGCCAGCAGTGATCGTTTCGGGGGAGAGGTATACGAGCAGTACTTC.